One sample yielded the 22 T cell receptor beta chains listed below, sequenced in a study of neoadjuvant anti-PD-1 for oral cavity cancer. Time point: after neoadjuvant nivolumab, at surgical resection. Method: immunoSEQ multiplex PCR; TCRdb's copy keeps in-frame clones and lacks some. This sample has over 20,000 clones, with around a quarter found just once. Sequences were derived from tumor tissue, sampled after nivolumab (anti-PD-1) treatment. All receptors come from a person aged 35-79 years with oral cavity squamous cell carcinoma.

The chain couples TRBV6-5 to TRBJ1-2; TRBD1 might be the D (6 bases). Germline CDR1 and CDR2: MNHEY and SVGAGI. V lost 4 bases and J lost 8, with 20 bases in between. CDR3 size: 15 residues. In nucleotides, the CDR3 is TGTGCCAGCAGTTCTCTTGAGGGACAAAGATACGGCTACACCTTC. This sequence encodes CASSSLEGQRYGYTF.

J is TRBJ1-1 and V is TRBV7-9; 7 bases align to TRBD1. The CDR3 extends over 15 amino acids. Per the germline V gene, CDR1 is SEHNR and CDR2 is FQNEAQ (reference sequence). J gave up 1 base and V 4 bases, and 6 bases lay outside the gene matches. Written as DNA, the CDR3 is TGTGCCAGCAGCTCGGACAGGCTTCCGAACACTGAAGCTTTCTTT. This gives the protein CASSSDRLPNTEAFF.

This clone was counted ten times or more. CDR3 protein: CASMTGASSGELFF. DNA for the CDR3: TGTGCCAGTATGACAGGGGCGAGCTCCGGGGAGCTGTTTTTT. The J gene is TRBJ2-2, the V gene TRBV19; 8 bases agree with TRBD1. The ends lost 7 bases at V and 6 bases at J; junction bases unmatched: 7. This CDR3 region has 14 residues. The germline CDR1 and CDR2 sequences are LNHDA and SQIVND (reference sequence).

J is TRBJ1-1 and V is TRBV6-6; a possible D gene is TRBD1 (5 bases). The CDR3 runs to 15 residues. Trimming took 3 bases from V and 0 from J, leaving 11 bases between them. The V gene's germline CDR1 is MNHNY and CDR2 SVGAGI (reference sequence). Here the CDR3 DNA reads TGTGCCAGCAGTTATGGGGGAACCATGAACACTGAAGCTTTCTTT. It codes for CASSYGGTMNTEAFF.

This chain uses TRBV2 with TRBJ1-4; 10 bases are a match to TRBD1. This CDR3 contains 17 residues. Germline V gene data show CDR1 as SNHLY and CDR2 as FYNNEI. V shed 6 bases and J 10 bases; nucleotides not matched to a gene: 17. This CDR3 is CASSKDRGVGRGGKLFF. The CDR3 DNA follows: TGTGCCAGCAGCAAGGACAGGGGGGTCGGCAGGGGCGGAAAACTGTTTTTT.

This clone appeared a few times. V and J are TRBV25-1 and TRBJ1-5, with D perhaps matching TRBD1 (5 bases). CDR3 length: 14 amino acids. V lost 6 bases and J 7 bases, leaving 16 bases between the germline ends. Looked up from germline, CDR1 is MGHDK and CDR2 is SYGVNS. For the CDR3, the DNA is TGTGCCAGCAGCGCATCAGGGAGTCGGCAGCCCCAGCATTTT. As protein: CASSASGSRQPQHF.

This clone has a count of ten or more. The rearrangement uses TRBV30 and TRBJ1-2; TRBD1 matches at 9 bases. Looked up from germline, CDR1 is GTSNPN and CDR2 is SVGIG (reference sequence). The CDR3 length is 15 residues. Here the CDR3 reads CASPKTGGQNYGYTF. CDR3 nucleotides: TGTGCAAGTCCAAAAACAGGGGGCCAGAACTATGGCTACACCTTC.

This clone showed up just a few times. CDR3 in DNA: TGTGCCAGCAGTGAGGCTAGCGGAAGAGATACGCAGTATTTT. This gives the protein CASSEASGRDTQYF. This chain connects TRBV6-4 to TRBJ2-3, with 7 bases lining up with TRBD2. Per germline, CDR1 MRHNA and CDR2 SNTAGT. The CDR3 runs 14 residues. The ends lost 3 bases at V and 5 bases at J; junction bases unmatched: 5.

The chain recombines TRBV11-2 with TRBJ2-5; TRBD1 agrees at 7 bases. The V gene's germline CDR1 is SGHAT and CDR2 FQNNGV. This CDR3 spans 13 amino acids. The J segment lost 5 bases and the V segment lost 5 bases, leaving 5 bases of the junction unmatched. CDR3 sequence (DNA): TGTGCCAGCAGCGAGGACAGGAGGGAGACCCAGTACTTC. Translating gives CASSEDRRETQYF.

J is TRBJ1-6 and V is TRBV9, with D perhaps TRBD1 (5 bases). This CDR3 is built from 15 residues. The V gene lost 0 bases and the J gene lost 5 bases, with 9 bases spanning the gap. Germline assignment: CDR1 SGDLS and CDR2 YYNGEE. As DNA, the CDR3 is TGTGCCAGCAGCGTAGGGGGGAAAGATAATTCACCCCTCCACTTT. It encodes CASSVGGKDNSPLHF.

This clone was counted only a few times. The chain employs TRBV7-9 and TRBJ2-1; TRBD1 matches 7 bases. V shed 8 bases and J 9 bases; nucleotides not matched to a gene: 13. CDR1 SEHNR and CDR2 FQNEAQ come from the germline V gene (reference sequence). There are 14 residues in the CDR3. The CDR3 DNA reads as TGTGCCAGCTCCTCGACAGGGCGAACGGGTGAGCAGTTCTTC. Translated: CASSSTGRTGEQFF.

The gene calls are TRBV4-1 and TRBJ2-3, with D possibly TRBD2 on 5 matching bases. This CDR3 comprises 13 residues. Trimming cost V 5 bases and J 5 bases, with 11 bases left between them. CDR1 and CDR2 from the germline V gene are MGHRA and YSYEKL. The CDR3 bases are TGCGCCAGCAGCTCCCGGCGGGTAGATACGCAGTATTTT. Encoded protein: CASSSRRVDTQYF.

This clone occurred a few times. This chain connects TRBV19 to TRBJ2-6; D possibly matches TRBD1 or TRBD2 (5 bases each). This CDR3 comprises 17 residues. Per germline, CDR1 LNHDA and CDR2 SQIVND (reference sequence). Trimming took 5 bases from V and 0 from J, leaving 14 bases between them. This CDR3 is CASSRDGISSGANVLTF. The CDR3 bases are TGTGCCAGTAGTCGGGACGGAATTAGCTCTGGGGCCAACGTCCTGACTTTC.

This clone came up a few times. The chain links TRBV19 to TRBJ1-5; a weak D match, TRBD1 (5 bases). V lost 3 bases, J lost 4 bases, and 10 bases lay in between. CDR3 length equals 14 residues. Looked up from germline, CDR1 is LNHDA and CDR2 is SQIVND (reference sequence). The DNA of the CDR3 is TGTGCCAGTAGTATGGGGACTGGTAATCAGCCCCAGCATTTT. It encodes CASSMGTGNQPQHF.

This clone has a handful of counts. This chain's CDR3 is CASSSPVNEKLFF. The CDR3 DNA reads TGTGCCAGCAGTTCCCCGGTTAATGAAAAACTGTTTTTT. This chain connects TRBV28 to TRBJ1-4, with D hard to call. The V end lost 4 bases, the J end lost 4 bases, and 7 bases lay between the germline ends. The CDR3 runs 13 residues. CDR1 MDHEN and CDR2 SYDVKM come from the germline V gene.

This clone was found a few times. The chain couples TRBV5-1 to TRBJ1-2; maybe TRBD1 (6 bases). This CDR3 region has 17 residues. Germline-derived CDR1 and CDR2 are SGHRS and YFSETQ. V lost 5 bases and J 0 bases, leaving 20 bases between the germline ends. The CDR3 DNA sequence: TGCGCCAGCAGTGTCGAGACACAGGGAGGAGCTAACTATGGCTACACCTTC. Amino acid sequence: CASSVETQGGANYGYTF.

The V and J genes are TRBV6-1 and TRBJ2-7; TRBD1 matches 8 bases. V lost 7 bases, J lost 0 bases, and 8 bases stayed unmatched. Per germline, CDR1 MNHNS and CDR2 SASEGT. The CDR3 consists of 15 residues. CDR3: CASTARQGISYEQYF. The CDR3 DNA reads as TGTGCCAGCACCGCTAGACAGGGGATCTCCTACGAGCAGTACTTC.

This clone was counted a few times. The gene calls are TRBV5-1 and TRBJ1-1, with 7 bases matching TRBD1. The germline V gene encodes CDR1 SGHRS and CDR2 YFSETQ. V shed 0 bases, J shed 1 base, and the junction held 6 bases outside the gene matches. The CDR3 contains 16 residues. The CDR3 protein is CASSLGQGQANTEAFF. The DNA of the CDR3 is TGCGCCAGCAGCTTGGGCCAAGGACAGGCGAACACTGAAGCTTTCTTT.

This sequence joins TRBV19 and TRBJ1-2; 8 nucleotides agree with TRBD1. Germline V gene data show CDR1 as LNHDA and CDR2 as SQIVND (reference sequence). V lost 5 bases and J lost 3; bases outside the gene matches: 8. The CDR3 totals 15 residues. CDR3 sequence reads: CASSAKGQVDYGYTF. The CDR3 coding sequence is TGTGCCAGTAGTGCCAAGGGACAGGTCGACTATGGCTACACCTTC.

CDR3 region: CASSPASGGYEQYF. CDR3 bases: TGTGCCAGCAGCCCTGCGTCGGGGGGCTACGAGCAGTACTTC. The genes are TRBV11-2 and TRBJ2-7; 7 nucleotides match TRBD2. CDR1 SGHAT and CDR2 FQNNGV come from the germline V gene. V shed 5 bases, J shed 3 bases, and the junction held 7 bases outside the gene matches. This CDR3 is built from 14 residues.

This chain links TRBV19 with TRBJ2-1, with TRBD2 matching over 13 bases. Trimming cost V 4 bases and J 8 bases; bases outside gene matches: 8. Germline V gene sequence: CDR1 LNHDA, CDR2 SQIVND (reference sequence). This CDR3 is built from 16 residues. This CDR3 reads CASSSSGTSGKDEQFF. CDR3 in DNA: TGTGCCAGTAGTAGCTCCGGGACTAGCGGGAAAGATGAGCAGTTCTTC.

This clone has ten or more counts. The V gene is TRBV6-5, the J gene TRBJ2-1; a possible D gene is TRBD1 (5 bases). V was clipped by 2 bases and J by 3 bases, with 8 bases between them. This CDR3 contains 14 residues. Germline V lookup: CDR1 MNHEY, CDR2 SVGAGI. The CDR3 is CASSYTRVYNEQFF. The CDR3 coding sequence is TGTGCCAGCAGTTACACCAGGGTCTACAATGAGCAGTTCTTC.